The 25 T cell receptor beta chains reported below all come from one sample, sequenced in a study of blood T cell repertoires in COVID-19. Method: immunoSEQ multiplex PCR; TCRdb's copy keeps in-frame clones and lacks some. The sample has approximately 170,000 clones, about 86% seen once; the top ten hold 3.5% to 4%. What was sequenced was peripheral blood. These TCRs come from a woman aged 65 to 85 with acute or convalescent COVID-19.

The rearrangement links TRBV29-1 to TRBJ2-2, with 7 bases fitting TRBD1. This CDR3 comprises 14 residues. V dropped 7 bases and J dropped 5; count of bases not matched to a gene: 10. CDR1 and CDR2 (germline): SQVTM, ANQGSEA. This CDR3 is CSAETGRGTGELFF. As DNA, the CDR3 is TGCAGCGCCGAGACAGGGCGTGGAACCGGGGAGCTGTTTTTT.

The rearrangement joins TRBV5-4 to TRBJ2-2, with 8 bases matching TRBD1. This CDR3 comprises 15 residues. The germline V gene encodes CDR1 SGHNT and CDR2 YYREEE (reference sequence). V was pared by 5 bases and J by 3 bases, with 6 bases of the junction left unmatched. The chain's CDR3 is CASRKGQGDTGELFF. CDR3 coding DNA: TGTGCCAGCAGAAAAGGACAGGGTGACACCGGGGAGCTGTTTTTT.

This chain joins TRBV10-3 and TRBJ1-2, with D possibly matching TRBD1 (6 bases). The CDR3 is 12 amino acids. Trimming removed 11 bases from V and 2 bases from J, with 12 bases in between. The germline V gene has CDR1 ENHRY and CDR2 SYGVKD. The CDR3 nucleotides are TGTGCCCACCGGGACACAAACTATGGCTACACCTTC. Translation gives CAHRDTNYGYTF.

The chain joins TRBV6-2 or TRBV6-3 to TRBJ2-3; weak D call: TRBD2 (5 bases). The CDR3 sequence is 12 residues long. Germline CDR1 reads MNHEY; CDR2 reads SVGEGT. V was pared by 2 bases and J by 13 bases, with 13 bases between. CDR3 coding DNA: TGTGCCAGCAGTTACGGTGGCGGGCGTGAGTATTTT. Translated, it gives CASSYGGGREYF.

The CDR3 DNA reads as TGTGCCAGCTCACTAGGGACAGGTCAGGGACAGCCCCAGCATTTT. Translated, it gives CASSLGTGQGQPQHF. The V and J genes are TRBV18 and TRBJ1-5, with 8 bases lining up with TRBD1. The CDR3 has 15 residues. CDR1 is KGHSH, CDR2 LQKENI, per germline. V trimming: 4 bases; J trimming: 7 bases; junction bases outside the gene matches: 9.

The chain carries TRBV5-1 and TRBJ1-6; D not certain. V shed 0 bases and J shed 7 bases, with 11 bases lying between them. Germline CDR1 SGHRS, CDR2 YFSETQ. The CDR3 spans 15 residues. For the CDR3, the DNA is TGCGCCAGCAGCTTGGGCCAGGTCGAAAATTCACCCCTCCACTTT. This sequence encodes CASSLGQVENSPLHF.

The genes are TRBV28 and TRBJ1-1; D possibly corresponds to TRBD1 (5 bases). This CDR3 has 14 amino acids. CDR1 MDHEN and CDR2 SYDVKM come from the germline V gene. The ends were cut back, 2 bases at V and 7 bases at J, with 14 bases in the middle. DNA of the CDR3: TGTGCCAGCAGTTTACCGGGGGGGGAAGGTGAAGCTTTCTTT. Protein: CASSLPGGEGEAFF.

The V call is TRBV5-1, the J call TRBJ1-2; the D gene is possibly TRBD1 (5 bases). V was trimmed by 2 bases and J by 1 base, leaving 12 bases between them. CDR3 size: 15 residues. CDR1 is SGHRS and CDR2 is YFSETQ in the germline V gene. The DNA for the CDR3 is TGCGCCAGCAGCTTAACAGGTGACAATAACTATGGCTACACCTTC. Protein: CASSLTGDNNYGYTF.

The chain joins TRBV13 to TRBJ1-2; D remains unclear. The CDR3 runs 18 residues. Trimming shortened V by 5 bases and J by 0 bases, and 22 bases separated the two germline ends. The germline CDR1 and CDR2 sequences are PRHDT and FYEKMQ (reference sequence). In nucleotides, the CDR3 is TGTGCCAGCAGCCCGGCTAAGGTGGGCTCTTTAGCTAACTATGGCTACACCTTC. Its translation: CASSPAKVGSLANYGYTF.

The chain uses TRBV5-8 and TRBJ2-1, with 11 positions matching TRBD2. Germline V gene sequence: CDR1 SGHTS, CDR2 YDEGEE. Germline trimming cut 5 bases from V and 2 bases from J; bases unmatched to any gene: 3. This CDR3 is built from 15 residues. As DNA, the CDR3 is TGTGCCAGCAGAGGGACTAGCGGCGCCTACAATGAGCAGTTCTTC. Translating gives CASRGTSGAYNEQFF.

The V gene is TRBV12-3 or TRBV12-4, the J gene TRBJ1-3, with D tentatively TRBD1 (5 bases). Trimming left V 7 bases short and J 3 bases short, with 7 bases between. CDR3 length equals 12 residues. CDR3 sequence (DNA): TGTGCCAGCATCAGGGTTGGAAACACCATATATTTT. Protein product: CASIRVGNTIYF.

V usage is TRBV28 and J usage is TRBJ1-1; D is undetermined. Trimming left V 6 bases short and J 0 bases short, with 14 bases between. The CDR3 loop spans 15 amino acids. Germline CDR1 is MDHEN and CDR2 is SYDVKM. For the CDR3, the DNA is TGTGCCAGCAGCTTTACACCCCGAATGAACACTGAAGCTTTCTTT. It encodes CASSFTPRMNTEAFF.

The rearrangement joins TRBV27 to TRBJ2-3, with a weak D call TRBD1 (6 bases). V was cut by 6 bases and J by 0 bases, with 10 bases left in between. Germline loops: CDR1 MNHEY, CDR2 SMNVEV (reference sequence). This CDR3 is built from 14 residues. The CDR3 spells CASSRGRSTDTQYF. CDR3 coding DNA: TGTGCCAGCAGCAGGGGTCGAAGCACAGATACGCAGTATTTT.

The chain has TRBV9 and TRBJ2-7; TRBD1 aligns across 8 bases. The CDR3 has 15 amino acids. The germline gives CDR1 SGDLS, CDR2 YYNGEE. V dropped 4 bases and J dropped 2; count of bases not matched to a gene: 8. CDR3 bases: TGTGCCAGCAGCCTCCGGGACAGGCCCCCCTACGAGCAGTACTTC. It translates to CASSLRDRPPYEQYF.

V usage is TRBV12-5 and J usage is TRBJ2-2, with 7 bases lining up with TRBD2. This CDR3 spans 16 amino acids. Germline lookup yields CDR1 LGHNT and CDR2 FRNRAP. V shed 2 bases and J 5 bases; nucleotides not matched to a gene: 8. The DNA of the CDR3 is TGTGCTAGTGGTTTGAGATTTCGGGGGGAAACCGGGGAGCTGTTTTTT. It encodes CASGLRFRGETGELFF.

This chain uses TRBV9 with TRBJ1-4; D is unresolved. Deletions cut 3 bases from V and 4 bases from J, with 13 bases between. The CDR3 has 15 amino acids. Germline assignment: CDR1 SGDLS and CDR2 YYNGEE. The CDR3 loop is CASSADGVDNEKLFF. CDR3 sequence (DNA): TGTGCCAGCAGCGCGGACGGGGTTGATAATGAAAAACTGTTTTTT.

J is TRBJ1-2 and V is TRBV2; 7 nucleotides align to TRBD1. The CDR3 has 13 amino acids. Trimming cost V 7 bases and J 2 bases; bases outside gene matches: 4. In germline, CDR1 is SNHLY, CDR2 FYNNEI. In DNA, the CDR3 is TGTGCCAGCACCCGGACAGGAAACTATGGCTACACCTTC. Its protein is CASTRTGNYGYTF.

V is TRBV19 and J is TRBJ1-5, with 8 bases lining up with TRBD1. The CDR3 loop spans 14 amino acids. V lost 9 bases and J lost 6; bases outside the gene matches: 10. CDR1 LNHDA and CDR2 SQIVND come from the germline V gene (reference sequence). The CDR3 bases are TGTGCCAGCCGAGGGACAGGTGTTGGTCAGCCCCAGCATTTT. This gives the protein CASRGTGVGQPQHF.

This rearrangement joins TRBV29-1 to TRBJ2-3; possible D gene TRBD1, 6 bases. The germline V gene encodes CDR1 SQVTM and CDR2 ANQGSEA. The CDR3 length is 13 residues. Trimming stripped 3 bases from V and 3 bases from J, with 10 bases between. CDR3 coding DNA: TGCAGCGTTGACAGGGGACGGACAGATACGCAGTATTTT. This encodes CSVDRGRTDTQYF.

As DNA, the CDR3 is TGTGCCAGTAGTATAGACCGGGACAGGGGTAGCAATCAGCCCCAGCATTTT. Translating it yields CASSIDRDRGSNQPQHF. This chain joins TRBV19 and TRBJ1-5; 10 bases agree with TRBD1. The CDR3 sequence is 17 residues long. Germline V gives CDR1 LNHDA, CDR2 SQIVND (reference sequence). Trimming removed 0 bases from V and 0 bases from J; junction bases left unmatched: 2.

This sequence joins TRBV10-2 and TRBJ1-4; TRBD1 agrees at 8 bases. With 1 base clipped from V and 7 bases from J, the junction kept 2 bases outside the gene matches. Germline V CDR1 and CDR2: WSHSY, SAAADI. CDR3 size: 14 residues. The CDR3 loop is CASSEWQGAEKLFF. In nucleotides, the CDR3 is TGCGCCAGCAGTGAGTGGCAGGGGGCTGAAAAACTGTTTTTT.

The CDR3 sequence: CASSRQGQGETPLHF. The CDR3 DNA reads TGTGCCAGCAGCCGGCAGGGACAGGGGGAGACACCCCTCCACTTT. The chain carries TRBV9 and TRBJ1-6; TRBD1 aligns across 11 bases. In germline, CDR1 is SGDLS, CDR2 YYNGEE. V shed 4 bases, J shed 11 bases, and the junction held 8 bases outside the gene matches. This CDR3 region has 15 residues.

The chain joins TRBV6-5 to TRBJ1-1; the match to TRBD1 covers 9 bases. Germline CDR1 reads MNHEY; CDR2 reads SVGAGI. The CDR3 is 15 residues long. With V trimmed by 7 bases and J by 5 bases, 11 bases remained unmatched. CDR3 sequence: CASKEIQGARTEAFF. DNA for the CDR3: TGTGCCAGCAAAGAAATACAGGGGGCAAGAACTGAAGCTTTCTTT.

The V gene is TRBV6-1, the J gene TRBJ1-5; no reliable D call. Trimming took off 3 bases at V and 8 bases at J, with 11 bases between the two ends. Germline V gene lookup returns CDR1 MNHNS and CDR2 SASEGT. The CDR3 loop spans 13 amino acids. This CDR3 reads CASSDTRREPQHF. The CDR3 DNA follows: TGTGCCAGCAGTGATACGCGGAGGGAGCCCCAGCATTTT.

In DNA form, the CDR3 reads TGTGCCAGCAGCCTCAGGCCGGCGAACACTGAAGCTTTCTTT. It codes for CASSLRPANTEAFF. The J gene is TRBJ1-1, the V gene TRBV6-2 or TRBV6-3; D gene unclear. This CDR3 has 14 residues. The V gene lost 6 bases and the J gene lost 1 base, with 12 bases spanning the gap. Germline CDR1 MNHEY, CDR2 SVGEGT.